These 16 T cell receptor beta chains were all obtained from the same sample, sequenced in a study of T cell responses to AZD1222 COVID-19 vaccine. Method: immunoSEQ multiplex PCR; TCRdb's copy keeps in-frame clones and lacks some. The table records roughly 180,000 clones, around 87% of them present only once. Sequences were derived from peripheral blood, sampled on day 0 of MenACWY control vaccination. Receptors were obtained from an adult in good health.

The chain couples TRBV7-2 to TRBJ2-5; D ambiguous. From germline, CDR1 is SGHTA and CDR2 FQGNSA. Trimming shortened V by 1 base and J by 3 bases, and 6 bases separated the two germline ends. This CDR3 contains 13 residues. CDR3 sequence reads: CASSLEAEETQYF. The CDR3 DNA reads as TGTGCCAGCAGCTTAGAAGCAGAAGAGACCCAGTACTTC.

This clone was seen a handful of times. V usage is TRBV7-2 and J usage is TRBJ2-1; TRBD1 agrees at 8 bases. This CDR3 is 13 amino acids long. The germline gives CDR1 SGHTA, CDR2 FQGNSA. The ends lost 6 bases at V and 9 bases at J; junction bases unmatched: 7. CDR3 bases: TGTGCCAGCAGTTTCGACAGGGGAGGTGAGCAGTTCTTC. It is translated as CASSFDRGGEQFF.

The chain joins TRBV3-1 (or the pseudogene TRBV3-2) to TRBJ1-6; TRBD1 might be the D (5 bases). With 1 base removed from V and 9 bases from J, the gap between germline ends came to 10 bases. There are 14 residues in the CDR3. Germline V gene sequence: CDR1 LGHDT, CDR2 YNNKEL (reference sequence). CDR3 DNA: TGTGCCAGCAGCCAAGGCAGGACACCTTCACCCCTCCACTTT. It yields the protein CASSQGRTPSPLHF.

The chain recombines TRBV12-3 or TRBV12-4 with TRBJ1-1, with a weak D call TRBD1 (5 bases). This CDR3 comprises 13 residues. The ends were cut back, 6 bases at V and 2 bases at J, with 10 bases in the middle. CDR3 residues: CASRRQTNTEAFF. The DNA for the CDR3 is TGTGCCAGCAGAAGACAGACAAACACTGAAGCTTTCTTT.

This chain connects TRBV5-1 to TRBJ2-5; possible D gene TRBD2, 6 bases. Germline V CDR1 and CDR2: SGHRS, YFSETQ. The CDR3 contains 14 residues. V was clipped by 5 bases and J by 4 bases, with 15 bases between them. The CDR3 DNA is TGCGCCAGCAGTCCCACCCTCGGGGGAGAGACCCAGTACTTC. As protein: CASSPTLGGETQYF. Full variable domain (rest looked up from reference TRBV5-1 and TRBJ2-5): KAGVTQTPRYLIKTRGQQVTLSCSPISGHRSVSWYQQTPGQGLQFLFEYFSETQRNKGNFPGRFSGRQFSNSRSEMNVSTLELGDSALYLCASSPTLGGETQYFGPGTRLLVL.

The gene calls are TRBV27 and TRBJ1-1; no definite D call. With 4 bases removed from V and 3 bases from J, the gap between germline ends came to 6 bases. Germline CDR1 MNHEY, CDR2 SMNVEV (reference sequence). The CDR3 totals 12 residues. For the CDR3, the DNA is TGTGCCAGCAGTTCCGGCTACACTGAAGCTTTCTTT. Translating it yields CASSSGYTEAFF.

V gene TRBV28 combines with J gene TRBJ2-3; 11 positions agree with TRBD1. The CDR3 extends over 17 amino acids. CDR1 is MDHEN and CDR2 is SYDVKM in the germline V gene. Trimming took 6 bases from V and 1 from J; bases not matched to a gene: 9. CDR3 DNA: TGTGCCAGCAGCGGGGGGACAGGGGGTTCTCGCACAGATACGCAGTATTTT. This encodes CASSGGTGGSRTDTQYF.

This chain connects TRBV2 to TRBJ1-2; the match to TRBD1 covers 7 bases. CDR3 length: 14 residues. The junction had 11 bases not matched to a gene; V was cut back by 11 bases and J by 2 bases. CDR1 SNHLY and CDR2 FYNNEI come from the germline V gene. CDR3 bases: TGTGCCGGATCCGGGACAGAATTGAACTATGGCTACACCTTC. Translating gives CAGSGTELNYGYTF.

This chain uses TRBV9 with TRBJ1-1; no clear D gene. Between the trimmed V and J ends, which lost 0 bases and 1 base, there was a span of 4 bases. The CDR3 sequence is 13 residues long. Germline CDR1 is SGDLS and CDR2 is YYNGEE. CDR3 sequence reads: CASSVDRNTEAFF. The CDR3 nucleotides are TGTGCCAGCAGCGTAGACAGGAACACTGAAGCTTTCTTT. The complete variable domain, with remaining parts taken from reference TRBV9 and TRBJ1-1, reads DSGVTQTPKHLITATGQRVTLRCSPRSGDLSVYWYQQSLDQGLQFLIQYYNGEERAKGNILERFSAQQFPDLHSELNLSSLELGDSALYFCASSVDRNTEAFFGQGTRLTVV.

This chain uses TRBV10-1 with TRBJ1-3; D is ambiguous. Germline CDR1 reads WNHNN; CDR2 reads SYGVQD (reference sequence). The CDR3 length is 16 residues. V lost 4 bases and J 0 bases, leaving 13 bases between the germline ends. CDR3 sequence: CASSVGGPLSGNTIYF. CDR3 nucleotide sequence: TGCGCCAGCAGTGTCGGAGGGCCTCTCTCTGGAAACACCATATATTTT.

The chain recombines TRBV28 with TRBJ1-5; 8 bases fit TRBD1. The CDR3 has 18 residues. Germline trimming cut 3 bases from V and 4 bases from J; bases unmatched to any gene: 14. CDR1 and CDR2 from the germline V gene are MDHEN and SYDVKM. This chain's CDR3 is CASSFAPPGTGGNQPQHF. CDR3 DNA sequence: TGTGCCAGCAGTTTTGCTCCTCCCGGGACAGGTGGGAATCAGCCCCAGCATTTT.

The chain carries TRBV5-1 and TRBJ2-3; D remains ambiguous. The germline V gene encodes CDR1 SGHRS and CDR2 YFSETQ. The CDR3 is made up of 14 amino acids. The V and J ends lost 3 bases and 4 bases respectively, with 12 bases between them. CDR3 sequence: CASSSSGLPDTQYF. CDR3 sequence (DNA): TGCGCCAGCAGCTCCTCCGGGCTACCAGATACGCAGTATTTT. The variable domain in full, completed from reference TRBV5-1 and TRBJ2-3, reads KAGVTQTPRYLIKTRGQQVTLSCSPISGHRSVSWYQQTPGQGLQFLFEYFSETQRNKGNFPGRFSGRQFSNSRSEMNVSTLELGDSALYLCASSSSGLPDTQYFGPGTRLTVL.

The chain is built from TRBV7-8 and TRBJ2-7; D possibly matches TRBD1 or TRBD2 (5 bases each). The germline gives CDR1 SGHVS, CDR2 FQNEAQ. V was cut by 2 bases and J by 0 bases, with 23 bases left in between. The CDR3 has 19 amino acids. In DNA form, the CDR3 reads TGTGCCAGCAGCTTAATTCCCCCCCCCGGGACCGTTGCCTCCTACGAGCAGTACTTC. It translates to CASSLIPPPGTVASYEQYF.

J is TRBJ1-1 and V is TRBV6-5; the D gene is possibly TRBD1 (6 bases). V gave up 6 bases and J gave up 8 bases, with 19 bases separating them. The CDR3 consists of 14 residues. Germline-derived CDR1 and CDR2 are MNHEY and SVGAGI. The CDR3 coding sequence is TGTGCCAGCAGAGACGATGACAGGTGGGGCGAAGCTTTCTTT. Its protein is CASRDDDRWGEAFF.

This sequence joins TRBV5-6 and TRBJ1-6; D uncertain. CDR3 length: 16 amino acids. Per germline, CDR1 SGHDT and CDR2 YYEEEE. Trimming took off 2 bases at V and 0 bases at J, with 9 bases between the two ends. CDR3 sequence (DNA): TGTGCCAGCAGCTTTGCGAGCCTCTCCTATAATTCACCCCTCCACTTT. Translation gives CASSFASLSYNSPLHF.

This chain links TRBV10-2 with TRBJ2-7; 8 bases are shared with TRBD2. J lost 2 bases, V lost 5 bases, and 2 bases had no gene match. Germline CDR1 reads WSHSY; CDR2 reads SAAADI. The CDR3 extends over 13 amino acids. The CDR3 loop is CASSPGLAYEQYF. CDR3 bases: TGCGCCAGCAGTCCGGGACTAGCCTACGAGCAGTACTTC.